A selection of T cell receptor beta chains follows, all from one sample in a study of blood T cell repertoires in COVID-19. The protocol was immunoSEQ multiplex PCR, while the TCRdb copy is restricted to in-frame clones and leaves out a portion. Of over 150,000 clones detected, approximately 80% appear once; the ten largest clones hold 2.5% to 3.5%. Input material: peripheral blood. These receptors all come from a woman aged 60-75 years with acute or convalescent COVID-19. CDR3s include the opening cysteine and the closing phenylalanine or tryptophan. The D gene is left open where the match is weak. Clone sizes are given selectively: once, few, many, or a class where the clone is expanded.

length | J | size | D | V | CDR3 | DNA
16 | TRBJ2-1 | - | TRBD2 | TRBV5-4 | CASSIPRGSSYNEQFF | TGTGCCAGCAGCATCCCGCGGGGGTCCTCCTACAATGAGCAGTTCTTC
15 | TRBJ1-2 | - | - | TRBV5-1 | CASSPFTAGLYGYTF | TGCGCCAGCAGCCCTTTTACCGCCGGACTGTATGGCTACACCTTC
14 | TRBJ2-3 | - | TRBD2 | TRBV13 | CASSSSGGEDTQYF | TGTGCCAGCAGCTCAAGCGGGGGTGAAGATACGCAGTATTTT
15 | TRBJ2-1 | few | TRBD1 | TRBV7-3 | CASSFFDRGYNEQFF | TGTGCCAGCAGCTTCTTCGACAGGGGATACAATGAGCAGTTCTTC
13 | TRBJ1-2 | - | - | TRBV5-1 | CASSSEGMGGYTF | TGCGCCAGCAGCTCGGAGGGGATGGGTGGCTACACCTTC
11 | TRBJ1-1 | - | - | TRBV29-1 | CSVAVSTEAFF | TGCAGCGTTGCTGTCAGCACTGAAGCTTTCTTT
15 | TRBJ1-2 | - | TRBD1 | TRBV6-5 | CASSPGTGGLYGYTF | TGTGCCAGCAGCCCCGGGACAGGGGGTCTTTATGGCTACACCTTC
17 | TRBJ1-5 | - | - | TRBV24-1 | CATSDSSRGIQNQPQHF | TGTGCCACCAGTGATTCCTCTCGCGGGATACAGAATCAGCCCCAGCATTTT
14 | TRBJ2-7 | - | TRBD2 | TRBV27 | CASSLVSGDHEQYF | TGTGCCAGCAGTTTAGTTAGCGGGGACCACGAGCAGTACTTC
13 | TRBJ2-5 | - | TRBD1 | TRBV27 | CASRGQGEGTQYF | TGTGCCAGCAGGGGACAGGGAGAGGGGACCCAGTACTTC
12 | TRBJ2-5 | - | - | TRBV19 | CASSSTVTTQYF | TGTGCCAGTAGTTCCACGGTTACGACCCAGTACTTC
16 | TRBJ2-1 | - | TRBD1 | TRBV19 | CASSTPTGGFYNEQFF | TGTGCCAGTAGTACCCCGACAGGGGGGTTCTACAATGAGCAGTTCTTC
10 | TRBJ2-1 | - | - | TRBV29-1 | CSVSYQQEFF | TGCAGCGTTTCGTATCAGCAGGAGTTCTTC
18 | TRBJ1-1 | - | - | TRBV28 | CASSLLSRWGQQNTEAFF | TGTGCCAGCAGTTTATTGAGCCGGTGGGGCCAGCAGAACACTGAAGCTTTCTTT
14 | TRBJ1-2 | - | - | TRBV5-1 | CASTREGSNYGYTF | TGCGCCAGCACCCGGGAAGGCTCAAACTATGGCTACACCTTC
14 | TRBJ2-7 | - | - | TRBV3-1/TRBV3-2 | CASSQYSGIYEQYF | TGTGCCAGCAGCCAATATTCAGGGATCTACGAGCAGTACTTC
17 | TRBJ2-1 | once | TRBD2 | TRBV4-2 | CASSPGERGRQGNEQFF | TGTGCCAGCAGCCCTGGGGAGCGGGGACGTCAAGGGAATGAGCAGTTCTTC
16 | TRBJ2-2 | - | TRBD2 | TRBV3-1/TRBV3-2 | CASSRTSGGNTGELFF | TGTGCCAGCAGTCGGACTAGCGGGGGGAACACCGGGGAGCTGTTTTTT
14 | TRBJ2-5 | - | - | TRBV5-1 | CASSLRDSQETQYF | TGCGCCAGCAGCTTGCGGGACTCGCAAGAGACCCAGTACTTC
15 | TRBJ1-1 | - | TRBD1 | TRBV18 | CASSPPGGPNTEAFF | TGTGCCAGCTCACCTCCAGGGGGCCCGAACACTGAAGCTTTCTTT
12 | TRBJ2-3 | - | - | TRBV11-2 | CASSSQGHTQYF | TGTGCCAGCAGCTCACAGGGTCATACGCAGTATTTT
15 | TRBJ1-2 | - | TRBD1 | TRBV7-2 | CASSVIKGAAYGYTF | TGTGCCAGCAGCGTAATCAAGGGGGCTGCGTATGGCTACACCTTC
12 | TRBJ1-4 | - | - | TRBV2 | CASRATPGKLFF | TGTGCCAGCCGAGCGACCCCGGGAAAACTGTTTTTT
16 | TRBJ2-3 | - | TRBD2 | TRBV5-1 | CASSPRTSGDTDTQYF | TGCGCCAGCAGCCCTCGGACTAGCGGGGACACAGATACGCAGTATTTT
18 | TRBJ2-5 | - | TRBD2 | TRBV18 | CASSPNGGFARAQETQYF | TGTGCCAGCTCACCCAACGGGGGGTTCGCCAGGGCACAAGAGACCCAGTACTTC
15 | TRBJ1-6 | - | TRBD1 | TRBV19 | CASRQGTQYNSPLHF | TGTGCCAGCCGACAGGGAACCCAGTATAATTCACCCCTCCACTTT
13 | TRBJ2-7 | - | TRBD1 | TRBV12-3/TRBV12-4 | CASSRQGLYEQYF | TGTGCCAGCAGCCGACAGGGGCTCTACGAGCAGTACTTC
12 | TRBJ2-7 | - | - | TRBV14 | CASSLTGNEQYF | TGTGCCAGCAGCCTAACAGGGAACGAGCAGTACTTC
17 | TRBJ2-3 | - | - | TRBV27 | CASSPLTGGRSTDTQYF | TGTGCCAGCAGTCCCCTCACGGGGGGCCGTAGTACAGATACGCAGTATTTT
15 | TRBJ2-3 | - | TRBD2 | TRBV6-5 | CASSSSGATTDTQYF | TGTGCCAGCAGTTCCAGCGGGGCGACAACAGATACGCAGTATTTT
14 | TRBJ1-5 | few | - | TRBV10-1 | CASSGRDNNQPQHF | TGCGCCAGCAGTGGACGGGACAACAATCAGCCCCAGCATTTT
15 | TRBJ1-5 | - | - | TRBV6-5 | CASSYEGFGNQPQHF | TGTGCCAGCAGTTACGAGGGATTTGGCAATCAGCCCCAGCATTTT
15 | TRBJ1-4 | - | TRBD1 | TRBV28 | CASSPGQGKWEKLFF | TGTGCCAGCAGTCCCGGACAGGGAAAGTGGGAAAAACTGTTTTTT
16 | TRBJ2-1 | few | TRBD1 | TRBV5-1 | CASSSTTGFRYNEQFF | TGCGCCAGCAGCTCGACGACAGGGTTTCGTTACAATGAGCAGTTCTTC
14 | TRBJ1-1 | - | - | TRBV6-2/TRBV6-3 | CASSYNGRVSEAFF | TGTGCCAGCAGTTACAACGGCAGGGTATCTGAAGCTTTCTTT
15 | TRBJ2-3 | - | - | TRBV5-8 | CASSLGQGRTDTQYF | TGTGCCAGCAGCTTGGGGCAGGGCCGCACAGATACGCAGTATTTT
13 | TRBJ2-3 | - | TRBD1 | TRBV19 | CASSRDRQDTQYF | TGTGCCAGTTCCCGGGACAGACAAGATACGCAGTATTTT
18 | TRBJ2-7 | - | - | TRBV21-1 | CASSKGPREAVVPYEQYF | TGTGCCAGCAGCAAAGGTCCCAGGGAGGCCGTGGTACCCTACGAGCAGTACTTC
16 | TRBJ1-2 | - | TRBD1 | TRBV5-1 | CASRPRDRGNNYGYTF | TGCGCCAGCAGACCCCGGGACAGGGGGAACAACTATGGCTACACCTTC
15 | TRBJ1-1 | - | TRBD1 | TRBV7-8 | CASSPQPRDRVGAFF | TGTGCCAGCAGCCCGCAACCCCGGGACAGGGTAGGGGCTTTCTTT
12 | TRBJ1-3 | - | - | TRBV30 | CAWKRSGNTIYF | TGTGCCTGGAAGCGTTCTGGAAACACCATATATTTT
16 | TRBJ1-5 | - | TRBD1 | TRBV5-1 | CASSPTTGAPNQPQHF | TGCGCCAGCAGCCCCACAACAGGGGCCCCCAATCAGCCCCAGCATTTT
15 | TRBJ2-3 | - | TRBD2 | TRBV12-5 | CASGVWAGVTDTQYF | TGTGCTAGTGGGGTTTGGGCGGGGGTGACAGATACGCAGTATTTT
15 | TRBJ1-2 | - | - | TRBV5-1 | CASSPLAQTGYGYTF | TGCGCCAGCAGCCCGCTGGCCCAGACAGGCTATGGCTACACCTTC